This entry lists 16 T cell receptor beta chains sequenced from one sample in a study of blood T cell repertoires in COVID-19. The data were produced by immunoSEQ multiplex PCR, yet TCRdb's version contains in-frame clones alone and is incomplete. The sample has over 200,000 clones; 70% to 90% are singletons. Sequencing was carried out using PBMCs or T cells enriched from blood (not recorded which). These receptors were taken from a woman between 45 and 65 years old who had recovered from COVID-19.

This clone was recorded at least ten times. This chain links TRBV5-1 with TRBJ2-2; 7 bases are a match to TRBD2. Per the germline V gene, CDR1 is SGHRS and CDR2 is YFSETQ. V lost 0 bases and J lost 7; bases outside the gene matches: 12. This CDR3 spans 17 amino acids. CDR3 residues: CASSLGLADQSVGELFF. The CDR3 DNA reads as TGCGCCAGCAGCTTGGGCCTAGCGGACCAGTCGGTCGGGGAGCTGTTTTTT.

V usage is TRBV24-1 and J usage is TRBJ2-1, with D hard to call. Germline V gene sequence: CDR1 KGHDR, CDR2 SFDVKD. Trimming removed 5 bases from V and 3 bases from J, with 10 bases in between. The CDR3 runs 14 residues. The CDR3 nucleotides read TGTGCCACCAGTGTTGAGCTGAACTACAATGAGCAGTTCTTC. Translating gives CATSVELNYNEQFF.

The chain joins TRBV29-1 to TRBJ2-1, with TRBD2 as a possible D gene (6 bases). The CDR3 length is 15 residues. The germline CDR1 and CDR2 sequences are SQVTM and ANQGSEA. Trimming took 3 bases from V and 0 from J, leaving 12 bases between them. For the CDR3, the DNA is TGCAGCGTTGAGTGGGAGGCCAGCTCCTACAATGAGCAGTTCTTC. Its protein product is CSVEWEASSYNEQFF.

The chain combines TRBV29-1 with TRBJ2-7; D is undetermined. Germline CDR1 and CDR2: SQVTM and ANQGSEA. This CDR3 comprises 12 residues. Trimming left V 7 bases short and J 0 bases short, with 10 bases between. CDR3 protein: CSGLTDSYEQYF. In DNA, the CDR3 is TGCAGCGGTTTAACAGACTCCTACGAGCAGTACTTC.

CDR3 sequence: CASSLQTGVLYSSSYEQYF. The CDR3 region has the DNA TGCGCCAGCAGTCTTCAGACAGGAGTACTTTACTCTAGCTCCTACGAGCAGTACTTC. The chain uses TRBV23-1 and TRBJ2-7; D is perhaps TRBD1 (6 bases). TRBV23-1 is recorded as an ORF, its role being uncertain. The CDR3 length is 19 residues. Trimming took off 4 bases at V and 0 bases at J, with 25 bases between the two ends.

This clone was seen only once. The chain is built from TRBV4-2 and TRBJ2-1; TRBD2 matches 12 bases. The V gene's germline CDR1 is LGHNA and CDR2 YNFKEQ. V was clipped by 0 bases and J by 7 bases; unmatched bases: 16. This CDR3 contains 20 residues. The CDR3 DNA is TGTGCCAGCAGCCAAGACCCCGGTCTAGCGGGAGGGCTAATCAGGAATGAGCAGTTCTTC. It yields the protein CASSQDPGLAGGLIRNEQFF.

V gene TRBV5-1 combines with J gene TRBJ2-3; 12 bases agree with TRBD1. This CDR3 is 16 amino acids long. With 0 bases clipped from V and 5 bases from J, the junction kept 4 bases outside the gene matches. CDR1 is SGHRS, CDR2 YFSETQ, per germline. The CDR3 DNA follows: TGCGCCAGCAGCTTGGGAGGGACAGGGGGCGTAGATACGCAGTATTTT. Protein: CASSLGGTGGVDTQYF. The full variable domain, completed using reference TRBV5-1 and TRBJ2-3, is KAGVTQTPRYLIKTRGQQVTLSCSPISGHRSVSWYQQTPGQGLQFLFEYFSETQRNKGNFPGRFSGRQFSNSRSEMNVSTLELGDSALYLCASSLGGTGGVDTQYFGPGTRLTVL.

The J gene is TRBJ2-2, the V gene TRBV19; TRBD2 aligns across 8 bases. The CDR3 has 17 residues. Germline assignment: CDR1 LNHDA and CDR2 SQIVND (reference sequence). Germline trimming cut 7 bases from V and 5 bases from J; bases unmatched to any gene: 15. The CDR3 sequence: CASKHEISGRGTGELFF. Written as DNA, the CDR3 is TGTGCCAGTAAGCACGAAATAAGCGGGAGAGGTACCGGGGAGCTGTTTTTT.

A few counts support this clone. The chain joins TRBV5-4 to TRBJ2-2; D perhaps matches TRBD1 (6 bases). The CDR3 is 16 residues long. The ends were cut back, 4 bases at V and 7 bases at J, with 20 bases in the middle. Germline-derived CDR1 and CDR2 are SGHNT and YYREEE (reference sequence). The CDR3 here is CASSLPLRGLHGELFF. In DNA, the CDR3 is TGTGCCAGCAGCCTACCTCTCAGGGGCCTTCACGGGGAGCTGTTTTTT.

This clone was counted between two and nine times. J is TRBJ1-2 and V is TRBV21-1; the table's D call, TRBD1, was not checked against the DNA. TRBV21-1 is a recognized pseudogene. The CDR3 has 12 amino acids. For the CDR3, the DNA is TGTGCCAGCAGCATTTTCAGGGTAAGCTACACCTTC. Its protein is CASSIFRVSYTF.

This clone was counted between two and nine times. The chain couples TRBV3-1 (or the pseudogene TRBV3-2) to TRBJ2-1; TRBD2 matches at 13 bases. The CDR3 is 17 amino acids. Trimming took 4 bases from V and 8 from J; bases not matched to a gene: 11. From germline, CDR1 is LGHDT and CDR2 YNNKEL (reference sequence). CDR3 loop: CASSLLRTSGSLDEQFF. The CDR3 DNA follows: TGTGCCAGCAGCCTCCTTCGGACTAGCGGGAGTTTAGATGAGCAGTTCTTC.

The chain is built from TRBV5-5 and TRBJ2-2; D is ambiguous. The CDR3 runs to 15 residues. Germline CDR1 reads SGHKS; CDR2 reads YYEKEE (reference sequence). V was cut by 0 bases and J by 4 bases, with 10 bases left in between. In DNA, the CDR3 is TGTGCCAGCAGCTTGGGCCCGACTGGCACCGGGGAGCTGTTTTTT. The encoded protein is CASSLGPTGTGELFF.

The genes are TRBV4-2 and TRBJ2-7, with TRBD2 identical over 12 bases. J was trimmed by 3 bases and V by 0 bases; bases with no gene match: 3. CDR3 size: 16 residues. Germline values: CDR1 LGHNA, CDR2 YNFKEQ. The CDR3 DNA is TGTGCCAGCAGCCAAGATCCTAGCGGGAGGGGCTACGAGCAGTACTTC. As protein: CASSQDPSGRGYEQYF.

This chain connects TRBV6-5 to TRBJ2-7; D might be TRBD2 (5 bases). V was trimmed by 5 bases and J by 3 bases, leaving 14 bases between them. The CDR3 covers 14 residues. CDR1 and CDR2 (germline): MNHEY, SVGAGI. The CDR3 region is CASSQTGLNYEQYF. The CDR3 DNA follows: TGTGCCAGCAGTCAGACTGGACTGAACTACGAGCAGTACTTC.

In its sample, this clone was seen a few times. This chain uses TRBV2 with TRBJ1-1; unclear D gene. This CDR3 has 13 residues. Trimming stripped 4 bases from V and 4 bases from J, with 10 bases between. Germline V lookup: CDR1 SNHLY, CDR2 FYNNEI. The CDR3 region is CASSVGSGTEAFF. CDR3 nucleotide sequence: TGTGCCAGCAGTGTTGGGAGCGGCACTGAAGCTTTCTTT.

The J gene is TRBJ1-5, the V gene TRBV19, with 8 bases aligning to TRBD1. The V gene end was trimmed by 3 bases and the J gene end by 2 bases; junction bases not matched to a gene: 6. The CDR3 totals 16 residues. Germline CDR1 reads LNHDA; CDR2 reads SQIVND (reference sequence). The DNA for the CDR3 is TGTGCCAGTAGTATCCTGGACAGGGTTGGCAATCAGCCCCAGCATTTT. This sequence encodes CASSILDRVGNQPQHF.